The TCR beta chain described here comes from a study of PD-1 blockade in classical Hodgkin lymphoma. Study-wide points: It was CD4+ TCR diversity, not CD8+, that rose significantly by C4D1.

Generated by immunoSEQ multiplex PCR, the TCRdb table keeps only in-frame clones and is missing some. The sample comprises over 90,000 clones, approximately 89% of which are singletons, and about 10% rests with the top ten. The CDR3 is 15 amino acids. With 4 bases removed from V and 0 bases from J, the gap between germline ends came to 14 bases. Germline V gene lookup returns CDR1 SGHRS and CDR2 YFSETQ. Brentuximab vedotin exposure varied, and every patient relapsed after autologous stem cell transplantation. Notes on this clone: Antigen unknown.

This clonotype was obtained from a human donor with classical Hodgkin lymphoma. This material consisted of peripheral blood mononuclear cells (PBMCs), taken before the second cycle of nivolumab. The chain recombines TRBV5-1 with TRBJ2-7, with D possibly called TRBD1 or TRBD2 (6 bases each). The CDR3 sequence is CASSLKGGRSYEQYF. The CDR3 region has the DNA TGCGCCAGCAGCCTCAAGGGGGGCCGCTCCTACGAGCAGTACTTC.